This T cell receptor (beta chain) derives from a study of cytomegalovirus exposure and HLA in healthy donors (TCRdb year 2017). With respect to the entire study: An earlier analysis of roughly 570 of the donors reported approximately 260 Gb of sequence data and about 120 million unique TCR beta sequences obtained from roughly 180 million T cells. Around 300 gigabases of sequencing data and around 87 million unique TCR sequences were included in an early release covering 550 to 650 HLA-typed donors. Among the roughly 400 genotyped donors, 81% belonged to the genetic ancestry cluster associated with self-reported Caucasian donors. The study aimed to test whether signatures of past pathogen exposure could be identified by cataloging public T cell receptors. Using immunosequencing, the study profiled T cell repertoires from approximately 700 subjects and related those repertoires to cytomegalovirus serostatus. A separate validation cohort of 100 to 150 different subjects was used in addition to the approximately 610-subject first cohort. High-throughput TCR immunosequencing, statistical association of individual TCRs with disease status, and machine learning were combined to predict cytomegalovirus infection status. A later analysis re-examined previously published TCR beta repertoires from about 700 donors and added high-resolution HLA genotyping to investigate patterns of TCR occurrence. In the later analysis, no new phenotypic data were used to find candidate immune exposures; instead, reliance was placed on TCR beta sequences and their occurrence across donors. To decide whether each TCR beta V gene segment behaved as functional or pseudogenic, an earlier analysis of approximately 600 of the donors relied on high-throughput TCR beta sequencing. Donor age, sex, ethnicity and CMV serostatus were compiled alongside the repertoire data. A later genetic analysis used genome-wide SNP genotypes for about three fifths of the 666 donors, treating that subset as a discovery cohort. Every discovery cohort repertoire had been produced on one sequencing platform. Both class I and class II loci were covered by HLA typing, at four-digit resolution. Typing coverage differed by locus: A, B, C, DRB1 and DQB1 were typed in roughly 620-630 donors, DQA1 in roughly 500, DPA1 in some 600, and DPB1 in around 490. Roughly five DR-DQ haplotypes were treated as single units for association and clustering because of strong linkage in the cohort. On average, 235,054 unique TCR beta nucleotide sequences were sequenced per donor among 300 to 500 genotyped donors of the cohort, with roughly 18% of those sequences being non-productive.

Library preparation used the immunoSEQ multiplex PCR assay. The multiplex PCR relied on a mix of 60 forward primers for TCR Vbeta segments and 13 reverse primers for TCR Jbeta segments. A multiplex PCR assay on genomic DNA amplified the CDR3 region of rearranged TCR beta genes. Amplified TCR beta libraries were sequenced as 87-base-pair reads on the Illumina HiSeq System. As for the original processing: Across the 640 or so repertoires, a later analysis counted approximately 83 million unique TCR beta chains, approximately 10 million of which were shared by at least two donors. Raw reads were error-corrected and collapsed into unique sequences with a nearest-neighbor algorithm that merged closely related sequences to remove PCR and sequencing errors. CDR3 sequences were aligned to IMGT reference sequences to assign V, D and J gene segments. For a sequence to be retained, a match of at least six nucleotides was required to both a V gene segment and a J gene segment. A rearrangement counted as productive if the CDR3 had no stop codons and remained in frame with V and J, and every other rearrangement counted as non-productive. CDR3 was defined according to IMGT convention as the region running from the second conserved V-encoded cysteine to the conserved J-encoded phenylalanine. The earlier analysis of around 640 of the donors excluded sequences that lacked an unambiguous match to a single V gene segment. An earlier analysis of some 500 of the donors classified V segments as functional when productive rearrangements were above 56.7% and as segregating when the standard deviation between donors was above 5%. To diagnose cytomegalovirus status from the catalog of TCR beta chain sequences, a statistical classification framework was built. V and J gene assignment, in a later analysis, came from comparing TCR nucleotide sequences with IMGT/GENE-DB human TR gene sequences. In a later analysis, CDR3 sequences and most-parsimonious VDJ recombination scenarios were assigned using the TCRdist pipeline. A later analysis defined each TCR beta chain by its CDR3 amino acid sequence plus V-gene family, and excluded reads lacking a unique V-gene family. A later analysis removed several hundred highly shared, low-generation-probability nucleotide sequences to deal with suspected cross-contamination and a sequencing artifact. A later analysis calculated a clonal expansion index for each public chain from normalized within-repertoire ranks of inferred template counts. Generation probabilities in a later analysis came from a VDJ recombination model fitted to out-of-frame rearrangements, and those results were checked against IGoR. In a later analysis, hypergeometric tests were used to score TCR-TCR, TCR-HLA and TCR-CMV co-occurrence, with a repertoire-size bias correction applied to TCR pairs. False discovery rates were estimated in a later analysis by permuting HLA or CMV assignments 20 times. In a later analysis, co-occurring TCRs were grouped with DBSCAN, and TCRdist sequence similarity was added when clustering was performed within HLA-allele-positive subsets. Co-occurrence clustering excluded repertoires with fewer than 30,000 or more than 120,000 public chains, plus five with anomalous nucleotide sharing. TCRdb holds this immuneACCESS table with in-frame rearrangements only. Some clones are missing; in checked studies, unresolved V genes explain under half, and the rest has no known cause. The V and J calls and clone size are taken from that table; D and trimming were inferred from the DNA. The sample table contains about 130,000 clones; only one count was recorded for about 81% of them. Together, the top ten hold 0.9% to 1.2% of the sample.

The research as a whole found: A later analysis found that HLA-associated TCR beta chains were more clonally expanded and had lower generation probabilities than equally common non-associated chains. Correlated functional status among segregating V segments might be attributable to linkage disequilibrium, but an unknown experimental factor could not be ruled out. Strong co-occurrence of HLA alleles, especially DR and DQ, made assigning TCR associations to individual alleles difficult. Specific HLA alleles were associated with over 15,000 TCR beta sequences at a false discovery rate of 0.05 in a later analysis. Because counts were too low, seventeen rarely observed V segments, including chromosome 9 orphons, were left out of the earlier analysis of over 550 of the donors. Most CMV-associated TCR beta chains appeared to be HLA-restricted in a later analysis, and the HLA associations seemed to be driven largely by CMV exposure. The authors suggested that the approach could potentially be extended to other disease states and immunological phenotypes. A further reported finding was that TCR beta sequences accurately predicted the HLA-A and HLA-B alleles for most subjects in the first cohort. A later genetic analysis associated a missense DCLRE1C variant with V-gene and J-gene trimming of TCR beta chains, and an independent cohort replicated the association. In the study, roughly 160 TCR beta chains were listed as associated with cytomegalovirus. Presence/absence analyses assumed roughly uniform sequencing depth across donors, an assumption that may not hold. In vitro tests confirmed that a few of the cytomegalovirus-associated TCR beta chains recognize cytomegalovirus antigens. The only immune exposure information available for the cohort was CMV serostatus. Because the 87-base-pair reads could not distinguish some IMGT-functional V segments, including TRBV6-2 and TRBV6-3, those segments were excluded. The sequencing pipeline was judged likely to have produced a cluster of highly shared sequence variants as a technical artifact. According to a later genetic analysis, donors in an Asian-associated ancestry cluster had fewer N-insertions in productive TCRs than the approximately 710-donor mean. In both the original and validation cohorts, the classifier was reported to diagnose cytomegalovirus status with high specificity and sensitivity. Because HLA typing was unavailable for some donors at each locus, only the typed subset was used in association tests. According to a later analysis, TCR association rates differed among HLA loci, with DRB1 alleles showing the most associated TCRs and HLA-C alleles showing the fewest. A later analysis reported that several top co-occurrence clusters appeared linked to parvovirus B19, influenza, CMV and Epstein-Barr virus. Only TCR beta chains were sequenced in this cohort, and the absence of alpha or paired-chain data limited detectable features. Across donors, most TCR sequences were observed very rarely, whereas some public TCRs were present in many individuals. Broadly in line with IMGT annotations, most TCR beta V segments showed up in productive rearrangements about 87% or about 30% of the time in an earlier analysis of 450 to 600 of the donors.

This clone has only a few counts. The antigen it binds to is not known. No base qualities exist here, and no much larger clone lies one base off it. In total, approximately 700 healthy bone marrow donors made up the cohort. At the time of sampling, every cohort member was nominally healthy, though immune exposures that went unrecorded were likely present. The donor was CMV seronegative and was included in the group of around 320 seronegative cohort members. A peripheral blood sample was provided by each donor, and peripheral blood mononuclear cells were used for TCR beta sequencing. Genomic DNA was extracted from the blood cell samples with the Qiagen DNeasy Blood Extraction Kit. V trim: 4 bases; J trim: 13 bases; unmatched bases: 8. CDR1 and CDR2 are read off the germline V gene (reference sequence) as SGHNT and YYREEE. The CDR3 contains 14 residues, cysteine and phenylalanine counted. Here the CDR3 DNA is all that survives: 42 bases in frame from base 1.

Specimen: PBMCs. The chain employs TRBV5-4 and TRBJ2-7; TRBD2 agrees with 16 junctional bases. This receptor was taken from a woman aged 25-40 years in good health and CMV-seronegative. The encoded CDR3 is CASSTGTSGRASYF. In nucleotide form, the sequence is TGTGCCAGCAGCACCGGGACTAGCGGGAGGGCATCATACTTC.